The rows below give T cell receptor beta chains drawn from one sample of a study of technical replicates of blood from a few donors. TCRdb's copy holds only in-frame clones and misses some; the assay was immunoSEQ multiplex PCR. The sample consists of 80,000 to 95,000 clones, almost 97% of them appearing once. The specimen was T cells isolated from PBMCs. These receptors originate from a human donor in good health. Both conserved end residues are part of each CDR3. Fields, in order: CDR3 protein, CDR3 DNA, D gene, V gene, J gene, clone size. D genes are given only for firm matches. Expanded clones are given a class, and other clones once, few, many or no size at all.

CASSLSSGLFYEQYF,TGTGCCAGCAGCTTGTCGTCAGGGTTGTTCTACGAGCAGTACTTC,-,TRBV5-6,TRBJ2-7,-
CASIPSSVATEAFF,TGTGCCAGTATTCCGTCCAGTGTGGCCACTGAAGCTTTCTTT,-,TRBV19,TRBJ1-1,-
CASSPSSFLGAGTEAFF,TGTGCCAGTAGTCCTTCGAGCTTCTTGGGGGCAGGTACTGAAGCTTTCTTT,-,TRBV19,TRBJ1-1,-
CASSYLLSETQYF,TGTGCCAGCAGTTACCTACTTAGCGAGACCCAGTACTTC,-,TRBV6-5,TRBJ2-5,once
CASSEEIGQSLNGYTF,TGTGCCAGCAGTGAAGAAATAGGACAGTCCCTTAATGGCTACACCTTC,-,TRBV2,TRBJ1-2,-
CASRYRGTGELFF,TGTGCCAGCAGATACAGGGGCACCGGGGAGCTGTTTTTT,TRBD1,TRBV28,TRBJ2-2,-
CASSMGTTSYEQYF,TGTGCCAGTAGTATGGGGACTACAAGTTACGAGCAGTACTTC,TRBD2,TRBV19,TRBJ2-7,-
CASSLNPLAGSSYEQYF,TGTGCCAGCAGCTTAAATCCCCTAGCGGGGAGCTCCTACGAGCAGTACTTC,TRBD2,TRBV7-9,TRBJ2-7,-
CASSYSILAGVNEQFF,TGTGCCAGCAGTTACTCGATACTAGCGGGAGTCAATGAGCAGTTCTTC,TRBD2,TRBV6-5,TRBJ2-1,-
CASSLLAVTDTQYF,TGTGCCAGCAGCCTACTAGCGGTCACAGATACGCAGTATTTT,TRBD2,TRBV11-3,TRBJ2-3,once
CASSQSWGLVNNEQFF,TGCGCCAGCAGCCAGAGCTGGGGACTAGTAAACAATGAGCAGTTCTTC,TRBD2,TRBV4-3,TRBJ2-1,-
CASSWDSRNEQFF,TGTGCCAGCAGTTGGGACTCCCGTAATGAGCAGTTCTTC,-,TRBV27,TRBJ2-1,-
CASSPGTNKETQYF,TGTGCCAGCTCTCCCGGGACTAATAAAGAGACCCAGTACTTC,TRBD2,TRBV18,TRBJ2-5,once
CASSYHRTGGHTEAFF,TGTGCCAGCAGCTACCACCGGACAGGGGGCCACACTGAAGCTTTCTTT,TRBD1,TRBV7-6,TRBJ1-1,-
CASSILGRWEQFF,TGTGCCAGTAGTATTCTGGGGAGATGGGAGCAGTTCTTC,-,TRBV19,TRBJ2-1,-
CSVVSVYSSYEQYF,TGCAGCGTTGTATCCGTCTACAGCTCCTACGAGCAGTACTTC,-,TRBV29-1,TRBJ2-7,-
CASRRTGENTEAFF,TGTGCCAGCAGACGGACAGGGGAGAACACTGAAGCTTTCTTT,TRBD1,TRBV5-4,TRBJ1-1,once
CASSVQGSGNTIYF,TGTGCCAGCAGCGTACAGGGCTCTGGAAACACCATATATTTT,-,TRBV9,TRBJ1-3,-
CASSVEGGSSYNEQFF,TGTGCCAGCAGCGTAGAGGGGGGGAGCTCCTACAATGAGCAGTTCTTC,-,TRBV9,TRBJ2-1,-
CASSQDRVAAFF,TGCGCCAGCAGCCAAGACAGGGTAGCAGCTTTCTTT,-,TRBV4-1,TRBJ1-1,few
CASSGQKLFF,TGTGCCAGCAGTGGGCAAAAACTGTTTTTT,-,TRBV6-1,TRBJ1-4,-
CASRPGTSGRNEQFF,TGTGCCAGCAGGCCGGGGACTAGCGGGAGAAATGAGCAGTTCTTC,TRBD2,TRBV6-5,TRBJ2-1,-
CAISESKDSNEQYF,TGTGCCATCAGTGAGTCTAAGGACAGCAACGAGCAGTACTTC,-,TRBV10-3,TRBJ2-7,-
CASSSTRDRERDGYTF,TGTGCCAGCAGCTCCACCCGGGACAGGGAAAGGGACGGCTACACCTTC,TRBD1,TRBV7-9,TRBJ1-2,-
CASRSGTGGEYEQYF,TGCGCCAGCAGGTCCGGGACAGGGGGCGAATACGAGCAGTACTTC,TRBD1,TRBV10-2,TRBJ2-7,-
CAWSVSSYEQYF,TGTGCCTGGAGTGTTAGCTCCTACGAGCAGTACTTC,-,TRBV30,TRBJ2-7,-
CASSLETGSIGYTF,TGCGCCAGCAGCTTGGAGACAGGGTCGATTGGCTACACCTTC,TRBD1,TRBV5-1,TRBJ1-2,once
CASSFWDKNTEAFF,TGTGCCAGCAGCTTTTGGGACAAGAACACTGAAGCTTTCTTT,-,TRBV7-9,TRBJ1-1,-
CASSGIADSYNEQFF,TGTGCCAGCAGCGGAATAGCGGACTCCTACAATGAGCAGTTCTTC,-,TRBV9,TRBJ2-1,-
CASSYTLGTEAFF,TGTGCCAGCAGTTACACCCTAGGTACTGAAGCTTTCTTT,-,TRBV6-5,TRBJ1-1,-
CASSQGDRGGNQPQHF,TGCGCCAGCAGCCAGGGGGACAGGGGAGGCAATCAGCCCCAGCATTTT,TRBD1,TRBV4-1,TRBJ1-5,once
CASLYWDSENQPQHF,TGTGCCAGCCTTTACTGGGACAGCGAGAATCAGCCCCAGCATTTT,TRBD1,TRBV6-1,TRBJ1-5,-
CASRQTGIGELFF,TGTGCCAGCAGACAGACAGGGATCGGGGAGCTGTTTTTT,TRBD1,TRBV11-3,TRBJ2-2,once
CASSMWQNTEAFF,TGTGCCAGTAGTATGTGGCAGAACACTGAAGCTTTCTTT,-,TRBV19,TRBJ1-1,once
CASSITPLREGYEQFF,TGTGCCAGTAGTATTACTCCACTAAGGGAGGGGTATGAGCAGTTCTTC,TRBD2,TRBV19,TRBJ2-1,-
CASSFLDRGPSSYEQYF,TGTGCCAGCAGCTTCTTGGACAGGGGGCCGAGCTCCTACGAGCAGTACTTC,TRBD1,TRBV11-3,TRBJ2-7,-
CASTYYAGDEQFF,TGTGCCAGCACTTACTACGCCGGGGATGAGCAGTTCTTC,-,TRBV6-6,TRBJ2-1,-
CASSAGTGLYGYTF,TGTGCCAGCAGTGCCGGGACAGGGCTCTATGGCTACACCTTC,TRBD1,TRBV6-1,TRBJ1-2,-
CASSLVTGDPNYGYTF,TGTGCCAGCAGCTTGGTGACAGGGGATCCTAACTATGGCTACACCTTC,TRBD1,TRBV5-4,TRBJ1-2,-
CASSLGSYDEQFF,TGTGCCAGCAGTTTGGGGAGTTACGATGAGCAGTTCTTC,-,TRBV27,TRBJ2-1,-
CASSVSLRVSAYEQYF,TGTGCCAGCAGCGTAAGCCTACGGGTTTCGGCCTACGAGCAGTACTTC,-,TRBV9,TRBJ2-7,-
CASSLAGTGFSGANVLTF,TGTGCCAGCAGCTTGGCCGGGACAGGGTTCTCTGGGGCCAACGTCCTGACTTTC,TRBD1,TRBV5-4,TRBJ2-6,-
CASGQLSGNTIYF,TGTGCCAGTGGACAGTTATCTGGAAACACCATATATTTT,-,TRBV19,TRBJ1-3,-
CASSLGVTEAFF,TGTGCCAGCAGTCTAGGGGTTACTGAAGCTTTCTTT,-,TRBV28,TRBJ1-1,-
CAISESVRTSGKTDTQYF,TGTGCCATCAGTGAGTCCGTCAGGACTAGCGGGAAGACAGATACGCAGTATTTT,TRBD2,TRBV10-3,TRBJ2-3,-
CASSSQGSPYEQYF,TGTGCCAGTAGTTCGCAGGGGTCCCCTTACGAGCAGTACTTC,-,TRBV19,TRBJ2-7,-